These 15 T cell receptor beta chains were all obtained from the same sample, sequenced in a study of blood T cells in healthy people across ages (dated by TCRdb to the mid-2010s). The library was produced with 5' RACE. The sequencer listed for this sample is Illumina HiSeq 2500. A second roughly 6 to 12 cycle PCR used a sample-barcoded 5' primer and a J-beta primer mix. TCRdb reprocessing: public reads trimmed at Q25 with fastp, clones called with MiXCR, in-frame beta chains kept. Entries are consolidated by CDR3 protein sequence, retaining the most common genes and DNA. Counted in this sample were about 1.8 million distinct CDR3 sequences; around half of them appeared once. The top ten constitute 2.1% of the sample. The source material was blood. The receptor set was obtained from a woman aged 40 to 50 in good health.

This chain's CDR3 is CASIPGTSHYGYTF. As DNA, the CDR3 is TGTGCCAGCATCCCGGGGACGTCTCACTATGGCTACACCTTC. J is TRBJ1-2 and V is TRBV28; possible D gene TRBD1, 5 bases. The CDR3 contains 14 residues. The germline CDR1 and CDR2 sequences are MDHEN and SYDVKM. V lost 7 bases and J 3 bases, leaving 15 bases between the germline ends.

The J gene is TRBJ1-4, the V gene TRBV28; maybe TRBD1 (5 bases). The ends were cut back, 4 bases at V and 5 bases at J, with 17 bases in the middle. The CDR3 totals 16 residues. CDR1 is MDHEN, CDR2 SYDVKM, per germline. In DNA form, the CDR3 reads TGTGCCAGCAGTTCCGCTCCGGGACGGACGAATGAAAAACTGTTTTTT. This sequence encodes CASSSAPGRTNEKLFF.

This chain joins TRBV20-1 and TRBJ2-3, with 9 positions matching TRBD2. V was clipped by 5 bases and J by 0 bases; unmatched bases: 12. The CDR3 is 17 amino acids. Germline CDR1 reads DFQATT; CDR2 reads SNEGSKA (reference sequence). CDR3 sequence: CSAVRAGGSTSTDTQYF. As DNA, the CDR3 is TGCAGTGCTGTCCGAGCGGGGGGCTCCACCAGCACAGATACGCAGTATTTT.

The CDR3 coding sequence is TGTGCCAGCAGTTTACGGGACGTCTATGAGCAGTACTTC. It codes for CASSLRDVYEQYF. This chain joins TRBV12-3 or TRBV12-4 and TRBJ2-7, with D possibly called TRBD1 or TRBD2 (5 bases each). The CDR3 length is 13 residues. Trimming shortened V by 2 bases and J by 7 bases, and 12 bases separated the two germline ends.

The count of this clonotype is one. The chain recombines TRBV2 with TRBJ1-2; tentatively, D is TRBD1 (6 bases). The CDR3 extends over 10 amino acids. Trimming removed 8 bases from V and 8 bases from J, with 9 bases in between. Germline assignment: CDR1 SNHLY and CDR2 FYNNEI. CDR3 nucleotide sequence: TGTGCCAGCGCCGACAGGGGCTACACCTTC. As protein: CASADRGYTF.

V gene TRBV6-5 combines with J gene TRBJ1-6; 9 bases agree with TRBD1. After removal of 7 bases from V and 10 bases from J, the junction contained 11 bases not matched to a gene. CDR3 size: 15 residues. Germline V CDR1 and CDR2: MNHEY, SVGAGI. DNA for the CDR3: TGTGCCAGCACCTTACGAGGGACAGGGAGGTCACCCCTCCACTTT. Protein sequence: CASTLRGTGRSPLHF.

The chain couples TRBV9 to TRBJ2-3, with a tentative D call TRBD1 (5 bases). This CDR3 has 17 residues. CDR1 and CDR2 from the germline V gene are SGDLS and YYNGEE. Trimming removed 3 bases from V and 0 bases from J, with 17 bases in between. CDR3 amino acids: CASSDPQGLPSTDTQYF. CDR3 DNA: TGTGCCAGCAGCGACCCCCAGGGTCTTCCTAGCACAGATACGCAGTATTTT.

The genes are TRBV7-9 and TRBJ2-5, with 9 positions matching TRBD1. The CDR3 loop spans 13 amino acids. V lost 5 bases to trimming and J lost 11 bases; unmatched junction nucleotides: 9. Looked up from germline, CDR1 is SEHNR and CDR2 is FQNEAQ (reference sequence). CDR3 sequence reads: CASSLGQGFVQYF. The CDR3 coding sequence is TGTGCCAGCAGCCTAGGACAGGGGTTTGTGCAGTACTTC.

This chain joins TRBV7-9 and TRBJ2-5; perhaps TRBD1 as D (6 bases). The CDR3 runs 15 residues. V was trimmed by 7 bases and J by 5 bases, leaving 20 bases between them. The V gene's germline CDR1 is SEHNR and CDR2 FQNEAQ (reference sequence). This chain's CDR3 is CASIKLQGIQETQYF. DNA for the CDR3: TGTGCCAGCATCAAGTTACAGGGCATCCAGGAGACCCAGTACTTC.

This chain joins TRBV9 and TRBJ2-1, with D possibly matching TRBD2 (5 bases). V shed 3 bases and J shed 8 bases, with 21 bases lying between them. This CDR3 is built from 16 residues. CDR1 and CDR2 from the germline V gene are SGDLS and YYNGEE. Here the CDR3 reads CASSALGLSGGYEQFF. For the CDR3, the DNA is TGTGCCAGCAGCGCTCTAGGACTTTCAGGCGGCTATGAGCAGTTCTTC.

CDR3 coding DNA: TGTGCCACCGGGGACAGCAGATTCACAGATACGCAGTATTTT. The encoded protein is CATGDSRFTDTQYF. The V call is TRBV6-2 or TRBV6-3, the J call TRBJ2-3, with 7 bases lining up with TRBD1. From germline, CDR1 is MNHEY and CDR2 SVGEGT. The CDR3 spans 14 residues. The trim removed 10 bases at V and 2 bases at J, leaving 9 bases unmatched.

This sequence joins TRBV12-3 or TRBV12-4 and TRBJ2-1; maybe TRBD1 (5 bases). This CDR3 is 14 amino acids long. V lost 3 bases and J 8 bases, leaving 14 bases between the germline ends. In nucleotides, the CDR3 is TGTGCCAGCAGTTTGAATCAGGGTGTTCATGAGCAGTTCTTC. Its translation is CASSLNQGVHEQFF.

This clonotype has only one observation. V usage is TRBV9 and J usage is TRBJ2-3; possibly TRBD1 or TRBD2 for D (5 bases each). V was clipped by 3 bases and J by 4 bases, with 21 bases between them. The CDR3 extends over 17 amino acids. Germline values: CDR1 SGDLS, CDR2 YYNGEE. CDR3 in amino acids: CASSGVGVLLPPDTQYF. CDR3 DNA sequence: TGTGCCAGCAGCGGAGTGGGGGTCCTACTACCTCCAGATACGCAGTATTTT. Combining the CDR3 with reference TRBV9 and TRBJ2-3 gives the whole variable domain DSGVTQTPKHLITATGQRVTLRCSPRSGDLSVYWYQQSLDQGLQFLIQYYNGEERAKGNILERFSAQQFPDLHSELNLSSLELGDSALYFCASSGVGVLLPPDTQYFGPGTRLTVL.

The chain couples TRBV6-1 to TRBJ1-4; D is uncertain. CDR1 and CDR2 (germline): MNHNS, SASEGT. This CDR3 spans 16 amino acids. V lost 7 bases and J 0 bases, leaving 15 bases between the germline ends. The CDR3 nucleotides read TGTGCCAGCACCCTCACAGCGCTTGCAACTAATGAAAAACTGTTTTTT. The encoded protein is CASTLTALATNEKLFF.

This clonotype was seen more than once but under ten times. The genes are TRBV20-1 and TRBJ1-2; the D is unclear. Germline CDR1 DFQATT, CDR2 SNEGSKA (reference sequence). The ends were cut back, 4 bases at V and 0 bases at J, with 18 bases in the middle. The CDR3 is made up of 16 amino acids. CDR3: CSATSLEFSSNYGYTF. CDR3 nucleotides: TGCAGTGCTACCTCCTTGGAGTTTTCTTCTAACTATGGCTACACCTTC.